The 25 T cell receptor beta chains below were found in one sample sequenced in a study of cytomegalovirus exposure and HLA in healthy donors. 13 Jbeta primers and 60 Vbeta primers were used for the PCR. Clones were sequenced by immunoSEQ multiplex PCR, and TCRdb holds only the in-frame ones, with some missing. This sample has approximately 160,000 clones, with roughly 75% found just once. Sequencing was carried out using PBMCs. These receptors all stem from a woman between 45 and 65 years old in good health and CMV-seropositive.

As to this clone: Compared with germline, one end of the junction differs, possibly owing to a read error. The chain is built from TRBV5-1 and TRBJ1-1; D is uncertain. The V gene's germline CDR1 is SGHRS and CDR2 YFSETQ. The CDR3 is 13 residues long. The CDR3 region is CASSLDRNSEAFF. CDR3 nucleotides: TGCGCCAGCAGCTTGGATCGGAACAGTGAAGCTTTCTTT.

This chain uses TRBV18 with TRBJ2-5; tentatively, D is TRBD2 (6 bases). In germline, CDR1 is KGHSH, CDR2 LQKENI. The V and J ends lost 3 bases and 7 bases respectively, with 12 bases between them. This CDR3 is built from 13 residues. CDR3 sequence (DNA): TGTGCCAGCTCACCCCCGGGGGATGCGACCCAGTACTTC. Protein product: CASSPPGDATQYF.

V usage is TRBV28 and J usage is TRBJ2-3; D unclear. V was pared by 7 bases and J by 0 bases, with 11 bases between. The CDR3 totals 14 residues. Germline V gene sequence: CDR1 MDHEN, CDR2 SYDVKM. CDR3: CASTERSSTDTQYF. CDR3 DNA: TGTGCCAGCACTGAACGGTCTAGCACAGATACGCAGTATTTT.

This chain joins TRBV7-9 and TRBJ1-5; the D gene is possibly TRBD1 (6 bases). V lost 5 bases to trimming and J lost 7 bases, with 12 bases between them. The germline CDR1 and CDR2 sequences are SEHNR and FQNEAQ (reference sequence). The CDR3 covers 13 residues. CDR3 residues: CASSGGARQPQHF. The CDR3 nucleotides read TGTGCCAGCAGCGGGGGGGCCAGGCAGCCCCAGCATTTT.

This clone was found a few times. The chain employs TRBV28 and TRBJ1-2; no definite D call. Trimming stripped 5 bases from V and 4 bases from J, with 8 bases between. Germline values: CDR1 MDHEN, CDR2 SYDVKM. The CDR3 runs to 12 residues. This chain's CDR3 is CASSIRPYGYTF. The CDR3 bases are TGTGCCAGCAGTATCAGGCCCTATGGCTACACCTTC.

In its sample, this clone was seen a few times. The chain recombines TRBV6-4 with TRBJ2-5; TRBD2 aligns across 7 bases. The germline V gene encodes CDR1 MRHNA and CDR2 SNTAGT. This CDR3 region has 17 residues. V shed 6 bases, J shed 0 bases, and the junction held 13 bases outside the gene matches. The CDR3 loop is CASSDDRLAWYQETQYF. CDR3 in DNA: TGTGCCAGCAGCGACGATAGACTAGCTTGGTACCAAGAGACCCAGTACTTC.

This sequence joins TRBV29-1 and TRBJ1-2, with D hard to call. Between the trimmed V and J ends, which lost 4 bases and 2 bases, there was a span of 8 bases. In germline, CDR1 is SQVTM, CDR2 ANQGSEA. The CDR3 covers 12 residues. Here the CDR3 reads CSVADWNYGYTF. The CDR3 DNA reads as TGCAGCGTTGCCGACTGGAACTATGGCTACACCTTC.

The rearrangement links TRBV4-2 to TRBJ2-4; 9 bases match TRBD2. V dropped 0 bases and J dropped 6; count of bases not matched to a gene: 9. CDR1 is LGHNA, CDR2 YNFKEQ, per germline. The CDR3 runs to 17 residues. CDR3 protein: CASSQEGGTSGLNIQYF. The CDR3, as DNA: TGTGCCAGCAGCCAAGAAGGGGGTACTAGCGGGTTAAACATTCAGTACTTC.

The gene calls are TRBV7-9 and TRBJ2-3; 9 bases are shared with TRBD2. Germline V gene lookup returns CDR1 SEHNR and CDR2 FQNEAQ (reference sequence). The CDR3 has 15 residues. Unmatched junction bases numbered 10, after V lost 10 bases and J lost 2 bases. The CDR3 region is CATLRREGYTDTQYF. The CDR3 DNA reads TGTGCCACCCTCAGGCGGGAGGGATACACAGATACGCAGTATTTT.

The gene calls are TRBV5-6 and TRBJ2-2; unclear D gene. V was cut by 4 bases and J by 0 bases, with 7 bases left in between. The CDR3 length is 14 residues. Germline CDR1 and CDR2: SGHDT and YYEEEE. CDR3 loop: CASSPLPNTGELFF. Here the CDR3 DNA reads TGTGCCAGCAGCCCTCTTCCGAACACCGGGGAGCTGTTTTTT.

The chain joins TRBV19 to TRBJ1-5, with no clear D. Per the germline V gene, CDR1 is LNHDA and CDR2 is SQIVND (reference sequence). With 5 bases removed from V and 13 bases from J, the gap between germline ends came to 15 bases. This CDR3 is 12 amino acids long. The CDR3 DNA reads TGTGCCAGTAGTGCAGACACCCTGACGCAGCATTTT. Translated, it gives CASSADTLTQHF.

The chain couples TRBV7-9 to TRBJ1-6; the D is unclear. V gave up 5 bases and J gave up 8 bases, with 13 bases separating them. Germline-derived CDR1 and CDR2 are SEHNR and FQNEAQ (reference sequence). The CDR3 is 14 amino acids. The CDR3 loop is CASSGTNEDSPLHF. CDR3 bases: TGTGCCAGCAGCGGCACTAACGAGGATTCACCCCTCCACTTT.

This chain uses TRBV29-1 with TRBJ2-5; the D gene is possibly TRBD2 (5 bases). Trimming took off 2 bases at V and 3 bases at J, with 7 bases between the two ends. This CDR3 is 12 amino acids long. In germline, CDR1 is SQVTM, CDR2 ANQGSEA. CDR3: CSVEISEETQYF. CDR3 in DNA: TGCAGCGTTGAAATTAGCGAAGAGACCCAGTACTTC.

The chain carries TRBV5-1 and TRBJ1-2; a weak D match, TRBD1 (5 bases). This CDR3 spans 15 amino acids. The ends were cut back, 6 bases at V and 5 bases at J, with 20 bases in the middle. The germline V gene encodes CDR1 SGHRS and CDR2 YFSETQ. The CDR3 sequence is CASTRGGAGGYGYTF. Written as DNA, the CDR3 is TGCGCCAGCACCCGGGGAGGGGCAGGCGGATATGGCTACACCTTC.

This rearrangement joins TRBV5-4 to TRBJ2-7; 9 bases agree with TRBD2. This CDR3 is 16 amino acids long. Germline lookup yields CDR1 SGHNT and CDR2 YYREEE (reference sequence). Trimming took 3 bases from V and 0 from J; bases not matched to a gene: 7. This CDR3 is CASSSGLALRSYEQYF. The CDR3 bases are TGTGCCAGCAGCTCAGGACTAGCGCTCCGCTCCTACGAGCAGTACTTC.

This clone was picked up many times. The rearrangement uses TRBV14 and TRBJ1-1; TRBD1 is a possible D gene (6 bases). V was trimmed by 4 bases and J by 10 bases, leaving 13 bases between them. This CDR3 is 12 amino acids long. Germline CDR1 and CDR2: SGHDN and FVKESK. Here the CDR3 DNA reads TGTGCCAGCAGCCCGGGGGGCTCGGTAGCTTTCTTT. Translation gives CASSPGGSVAFF.

This clone was seen only once. The V call is TRBV18, the J call TRBJ2-5; TRBD2 might be the D (6 bases). Deletions cut 3 bases from V and 3 bases from J, with 26 bases between. Germline V CDR1 and CDR2: KGHSH, LQKENI. The CDR3 runs 19 residues. CDR3 DNA: TGTGCCAGCTCACCTACGGGCAGGAGGATACCGGGAGATGAAGAGACCCAGTACTTC. Translating gives CASSPTGRRIPGDEETQYF.

This clone was recorded a few times. The chain links TRBV5-5 to TRBJ2-2, with a tentative D call TRBD2 (6 bases). CDR3 length: 14 residues. Germline loops: CDR1 SGHKS, CDR2 YYEKEE (reference sequence). With 6 bases removed from V and 2 bases from J, the gap between germline ends came to 11 bases. The CDR3 sequence: CASNRDFNTGELFF. As DNA, the CDR3 is TGTGCCAGCAACCGGGACTTTAACACCGGGGAGCTGTTTTTT.

V and J are TRBV15 and TRBJ1-5; D unresolved. CDR1 and CDR2 from the germline V gene are LNHNV and YYDKDF (reference sequence). Trimming left V 4 bases short and J 4 bases short, with 14 bases between. CDR3 length: 15 amino acids. This chain's CDR3 is CATSIDRGGNQPQHF. CDR3 DNA sequence: TGTGCCACCAGCATCGACCGAGGAGGAAATCAGCCCCAGCATTTT.

The chain is built from TRBV28 and TRBJ2-5; no clear D gene. The CDR3 is made up of 14 amino acids. In germline, CDR1 is MDHEN, CDR2 SYDVKM. The V end was cut by 2 bases, the J end by 5 bases, with 12 bases between. As DNA, the CDR3 is TGTGCCAGCAGTTTAATGGGCCCGGTGGAGACCCAGTACTTC. As protein: CASSLMGPVETQYF.

This clone was recorded a few times. The chain carries TRBV5-1 and TRBJ2-7; 9 bases align to TRBD2. J was trimmed by 0 bases and V by 4 bases; bases with no gene match: 5. Germline CDR1 is SGHRS and CDR2 is YFSETQ. This CDR3 comprises 15 residues. DNA of the CDR3: TGCGCCAGCAGCAGAACTAGCGGGTTCTCCTACGAGCAGTACTTC. Its protein product is CASSRTSGFSYEQYF.

The CDR3: CATSRGRSSGYPNQPQHF. The CDR3 DNA reads TGTGCCACCAGCAGAGGTCGGTCGTCAGGGTACCCCAATCAGCCCCAGCATTTT. The rearrangement joins TRBV15 to TRBJ1-5, with D maybe TRBD1 (5 bases). Trimming took 1 base from V and 3 from J, leaving 19 bases between them. The germline CDR1 and CDR2 sequences are LNHNV and YYDKDF (reference sequence). The CDR3 sequence is 18 residues long. The whole variable domain, filled in from reference TRBV15 and TRBJ1-5, reads DAMVIQNPRYQVTQFGKPVTLSCSQTLNHNVMYWYQQKSSQAPKLLFHYYDKDFNNEADTPDNFQSRRPNTSFCFLDIRSPGLGDTAMYLCATSRGRSSGYPNQPQHFGDGTRLSIL.

The rearrangement joins TRBV7-2 to TRBJ2-3, with 13 bases identical to TRBD2. The CDR3 sequence is 14 residues long. The germline CDR1 and CDR2 sequences are SGHTA and FQGNSA. Trimming removed 9 bases from V and 2 bases from J; junction bases left unmatched: 2. The CDR3 is CARGTSGNTDTQYF. The CDR3 bases are TGTGCCAGAGGGACTAGCGGGAACACAGATACGCAGTATTTT.

This chain joins TRBV4-2 and TRBJ2-7; no firm D call. This CDR3 contains 13 residues. V shed 3 bases and J shed 3 bases, with 9 bases lying between them. Germline V CDR1 and CDR2: LGHNA, YNFKEQ. The DNA of the CDR3 is TGTGCCAGCAGCCAGTCGACTTTCTACGAGCAGTACTTC. Translating it yields CASSQSTFYEQYF.

This chain uses TRBV19 with TRBJ1-2; tentatively, D is TRBD1 (5 bases). The CDR3 has 15 amino acids. The germline V and J ends were trimmed by 4 bases and 1 base, with 13 bases remaining between them. CDR1 LNHDA and CDR2 SQIVND come from the germline V gene (reference sequence). CDR3: CASSTGLQVNYGYTF. DNA of the CDR3: TGTGCCAGTAGTACCGGCCTACAGGTTAACTATGGCTACACCTTC.